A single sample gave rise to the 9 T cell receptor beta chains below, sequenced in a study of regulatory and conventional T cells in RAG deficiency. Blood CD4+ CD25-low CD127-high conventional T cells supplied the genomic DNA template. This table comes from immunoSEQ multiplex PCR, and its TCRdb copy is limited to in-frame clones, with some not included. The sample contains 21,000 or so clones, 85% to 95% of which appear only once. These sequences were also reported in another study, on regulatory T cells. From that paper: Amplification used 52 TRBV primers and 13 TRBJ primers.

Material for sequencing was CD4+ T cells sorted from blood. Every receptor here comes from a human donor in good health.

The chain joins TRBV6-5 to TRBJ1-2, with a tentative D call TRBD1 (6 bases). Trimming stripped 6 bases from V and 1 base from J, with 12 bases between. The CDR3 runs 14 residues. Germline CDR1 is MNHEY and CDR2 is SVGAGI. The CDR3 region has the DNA TGTGCCAGCAGACCCAACAGGGATAACTATGGCTACACCTTC. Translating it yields CASRPNRDNYGYTF.

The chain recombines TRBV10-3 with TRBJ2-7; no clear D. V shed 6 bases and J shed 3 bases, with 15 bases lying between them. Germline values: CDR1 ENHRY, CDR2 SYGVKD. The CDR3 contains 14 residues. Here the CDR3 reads CAIRLQLGYYEQYF. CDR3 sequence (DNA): TGTGCCATCAGGCTACAGCTAGGCTACTACGAGCAGTACTTC.

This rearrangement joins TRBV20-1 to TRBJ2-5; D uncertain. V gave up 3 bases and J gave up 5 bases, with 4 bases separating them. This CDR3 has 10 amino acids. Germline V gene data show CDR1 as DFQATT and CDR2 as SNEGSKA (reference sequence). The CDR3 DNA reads TGCAGTGCTAGGGGCGAGACCCAGTACTTC. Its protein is CSARGETQYF.

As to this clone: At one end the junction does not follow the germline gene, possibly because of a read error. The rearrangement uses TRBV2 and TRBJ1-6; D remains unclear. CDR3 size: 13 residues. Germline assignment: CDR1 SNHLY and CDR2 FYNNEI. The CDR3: CASRASDNSPLHF. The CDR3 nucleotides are TGTGCCAGCCGGGCCTCCGATAATTCACCCCTCCACTTT.

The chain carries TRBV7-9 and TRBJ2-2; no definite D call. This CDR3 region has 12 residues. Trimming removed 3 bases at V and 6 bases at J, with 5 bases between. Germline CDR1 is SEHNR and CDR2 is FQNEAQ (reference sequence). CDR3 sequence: CASSLGAGELFF. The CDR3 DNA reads TGTGCCAGCAGCTTGGGTGCCGGGGAGCTGTTTTTT. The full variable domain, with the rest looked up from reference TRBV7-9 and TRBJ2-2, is DTGVSQNPRHKITKRGQNVTFRCDPISEHNRLYWYRQTLGQGPEFLTYFQNEAQLEKSRLLSDRFSAERPKGSFSTLEIQRTEQGDSAMYLCASSLGAGELFFGEGSRLTVL.

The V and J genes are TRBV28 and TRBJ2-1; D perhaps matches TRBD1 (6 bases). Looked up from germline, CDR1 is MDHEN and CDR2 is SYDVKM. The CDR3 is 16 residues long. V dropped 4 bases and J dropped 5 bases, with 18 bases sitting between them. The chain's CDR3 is CASSSWTAPAHNEQFF. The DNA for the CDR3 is TGTGCCAGCAGTTCATGGACAGCCCCAGCGCACAATGAGCAGTTCTTC.

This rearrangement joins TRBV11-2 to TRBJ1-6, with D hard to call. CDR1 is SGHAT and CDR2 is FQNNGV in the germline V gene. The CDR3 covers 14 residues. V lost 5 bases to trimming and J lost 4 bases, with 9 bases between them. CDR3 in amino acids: CASSIQIYNSPLHF. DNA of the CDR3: TGTGCCAGCAGCATCCAGATTTATAATTCACCCCTCCACTTT.

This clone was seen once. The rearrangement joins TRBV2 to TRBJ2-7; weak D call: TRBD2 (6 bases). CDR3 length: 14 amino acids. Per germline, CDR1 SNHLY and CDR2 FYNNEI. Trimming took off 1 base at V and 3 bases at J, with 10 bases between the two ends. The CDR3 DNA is TGTGCCAGCAGTGAAGGTGCCGGGGGCTACGAGCAGTACTTC. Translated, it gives CASSEGAGGYEQYF.

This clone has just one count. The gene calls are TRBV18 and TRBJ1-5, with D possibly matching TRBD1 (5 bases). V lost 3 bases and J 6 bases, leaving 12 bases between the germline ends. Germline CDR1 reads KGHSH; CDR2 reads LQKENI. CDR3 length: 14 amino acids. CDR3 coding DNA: TGTGCCAGCTCACCTAATCCGGGGGGTCAGCCCCAGCATTTT. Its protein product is CASSPNPGGQPQHF.